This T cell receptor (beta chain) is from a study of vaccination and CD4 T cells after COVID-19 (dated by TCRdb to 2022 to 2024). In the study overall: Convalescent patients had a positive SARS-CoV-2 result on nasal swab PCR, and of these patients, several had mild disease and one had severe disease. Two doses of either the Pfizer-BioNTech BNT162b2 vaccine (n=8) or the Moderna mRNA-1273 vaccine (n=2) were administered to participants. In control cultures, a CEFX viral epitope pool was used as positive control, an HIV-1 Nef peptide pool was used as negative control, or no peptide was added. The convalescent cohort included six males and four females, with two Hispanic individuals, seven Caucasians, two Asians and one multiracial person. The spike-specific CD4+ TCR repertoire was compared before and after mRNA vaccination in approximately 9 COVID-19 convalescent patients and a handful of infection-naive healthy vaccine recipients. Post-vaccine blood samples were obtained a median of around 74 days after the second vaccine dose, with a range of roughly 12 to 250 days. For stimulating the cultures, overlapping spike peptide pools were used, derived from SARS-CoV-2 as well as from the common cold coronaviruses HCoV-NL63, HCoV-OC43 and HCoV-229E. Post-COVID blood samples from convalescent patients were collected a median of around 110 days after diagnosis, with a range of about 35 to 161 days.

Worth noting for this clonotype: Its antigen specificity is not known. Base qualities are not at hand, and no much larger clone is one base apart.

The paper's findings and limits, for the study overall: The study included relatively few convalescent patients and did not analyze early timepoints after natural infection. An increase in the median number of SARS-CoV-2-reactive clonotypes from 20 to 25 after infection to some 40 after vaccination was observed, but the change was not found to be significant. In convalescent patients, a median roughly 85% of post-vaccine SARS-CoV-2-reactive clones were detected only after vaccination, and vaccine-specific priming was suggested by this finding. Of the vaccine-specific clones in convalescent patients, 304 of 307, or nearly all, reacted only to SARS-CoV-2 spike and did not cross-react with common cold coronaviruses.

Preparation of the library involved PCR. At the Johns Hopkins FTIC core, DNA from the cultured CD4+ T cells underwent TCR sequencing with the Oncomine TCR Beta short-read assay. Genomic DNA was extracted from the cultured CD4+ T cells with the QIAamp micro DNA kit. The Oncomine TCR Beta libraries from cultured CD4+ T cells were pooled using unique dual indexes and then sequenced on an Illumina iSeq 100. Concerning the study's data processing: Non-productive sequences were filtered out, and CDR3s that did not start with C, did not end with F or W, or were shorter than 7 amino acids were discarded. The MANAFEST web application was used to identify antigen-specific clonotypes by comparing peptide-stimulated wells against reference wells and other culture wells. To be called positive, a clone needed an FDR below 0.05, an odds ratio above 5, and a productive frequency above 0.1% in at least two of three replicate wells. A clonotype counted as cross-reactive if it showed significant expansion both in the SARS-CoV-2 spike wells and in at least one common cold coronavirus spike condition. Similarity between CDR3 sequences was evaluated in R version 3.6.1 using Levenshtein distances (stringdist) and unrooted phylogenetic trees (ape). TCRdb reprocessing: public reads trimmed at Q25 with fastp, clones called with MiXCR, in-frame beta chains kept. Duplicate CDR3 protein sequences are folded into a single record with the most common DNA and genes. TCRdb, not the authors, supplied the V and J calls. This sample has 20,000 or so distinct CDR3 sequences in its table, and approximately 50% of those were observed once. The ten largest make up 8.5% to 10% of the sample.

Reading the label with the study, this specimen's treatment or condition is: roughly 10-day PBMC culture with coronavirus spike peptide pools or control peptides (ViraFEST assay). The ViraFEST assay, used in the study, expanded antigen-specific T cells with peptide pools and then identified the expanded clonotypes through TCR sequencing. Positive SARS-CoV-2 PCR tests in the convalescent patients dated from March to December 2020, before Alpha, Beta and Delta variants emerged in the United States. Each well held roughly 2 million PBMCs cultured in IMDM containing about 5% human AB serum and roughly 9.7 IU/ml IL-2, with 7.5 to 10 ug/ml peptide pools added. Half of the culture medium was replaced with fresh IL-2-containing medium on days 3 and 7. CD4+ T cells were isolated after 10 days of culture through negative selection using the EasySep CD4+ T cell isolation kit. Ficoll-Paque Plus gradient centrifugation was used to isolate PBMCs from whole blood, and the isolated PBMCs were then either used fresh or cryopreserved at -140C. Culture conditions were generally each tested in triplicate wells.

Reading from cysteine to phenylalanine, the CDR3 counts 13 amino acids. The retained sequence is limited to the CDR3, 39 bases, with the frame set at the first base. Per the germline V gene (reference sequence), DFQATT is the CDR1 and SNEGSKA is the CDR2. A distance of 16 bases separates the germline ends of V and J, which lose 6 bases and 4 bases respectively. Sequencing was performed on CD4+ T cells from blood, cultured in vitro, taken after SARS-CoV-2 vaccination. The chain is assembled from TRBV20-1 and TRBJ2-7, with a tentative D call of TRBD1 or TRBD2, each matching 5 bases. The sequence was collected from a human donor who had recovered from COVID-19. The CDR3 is CSAILIGGYEQYF. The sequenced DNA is TGCAGTGCCATCTTAATTGGGGGTTACGAGCAGTACTTC.